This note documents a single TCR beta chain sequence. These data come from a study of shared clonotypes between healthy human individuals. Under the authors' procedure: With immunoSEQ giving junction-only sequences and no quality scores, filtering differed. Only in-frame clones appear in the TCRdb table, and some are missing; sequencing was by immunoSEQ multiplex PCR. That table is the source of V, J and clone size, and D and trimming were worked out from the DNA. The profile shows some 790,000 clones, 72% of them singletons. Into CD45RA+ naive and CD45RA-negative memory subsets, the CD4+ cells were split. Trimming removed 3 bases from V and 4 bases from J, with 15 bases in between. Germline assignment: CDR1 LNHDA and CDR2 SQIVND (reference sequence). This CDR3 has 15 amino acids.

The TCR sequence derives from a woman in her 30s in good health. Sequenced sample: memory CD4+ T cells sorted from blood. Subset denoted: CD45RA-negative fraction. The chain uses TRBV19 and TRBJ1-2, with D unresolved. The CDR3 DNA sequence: TGTGCCAGTAGTATTCTCCGCGGAGGGCCCTATGGCTACACCTTC. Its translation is CASSILRGGPYGYTF.